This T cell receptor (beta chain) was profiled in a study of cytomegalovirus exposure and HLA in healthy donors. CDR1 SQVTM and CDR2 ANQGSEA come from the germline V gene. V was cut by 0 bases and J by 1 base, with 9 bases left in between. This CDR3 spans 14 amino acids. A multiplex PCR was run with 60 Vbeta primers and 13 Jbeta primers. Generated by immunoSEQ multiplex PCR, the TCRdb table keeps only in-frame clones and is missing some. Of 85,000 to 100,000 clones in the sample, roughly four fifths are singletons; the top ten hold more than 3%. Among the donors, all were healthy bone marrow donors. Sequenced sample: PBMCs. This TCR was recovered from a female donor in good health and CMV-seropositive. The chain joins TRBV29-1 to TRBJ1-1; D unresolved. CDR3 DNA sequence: TGCAGCGTTGAAGATGGGTGGAGGAACACTGAAGCTTTCTTT. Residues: CSVEDGWRNTEAFF.